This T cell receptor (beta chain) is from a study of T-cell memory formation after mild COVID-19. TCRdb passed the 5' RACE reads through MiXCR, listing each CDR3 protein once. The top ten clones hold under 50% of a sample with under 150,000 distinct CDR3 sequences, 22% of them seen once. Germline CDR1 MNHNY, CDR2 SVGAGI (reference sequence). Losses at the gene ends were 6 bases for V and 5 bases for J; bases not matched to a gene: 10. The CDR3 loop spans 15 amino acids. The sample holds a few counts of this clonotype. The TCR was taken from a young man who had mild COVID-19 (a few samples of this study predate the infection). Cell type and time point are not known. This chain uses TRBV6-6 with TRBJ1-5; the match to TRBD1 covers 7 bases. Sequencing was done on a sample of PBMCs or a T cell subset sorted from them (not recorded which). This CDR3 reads CASRHDREGYQPQHF. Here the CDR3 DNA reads TGTGCCAGCAGACATGACAGGGAGGGCTATCAGCCCCAGCATTTT.